These T cell receptor beta chains were read from a single sample in a study of blood T cell repertoires in COVID-19. Repertoires were generated with immunoSEQ multiplex PCR, while TCRdb's copy carries only in-frame clones and drops some. The sample carries 200,000 to 250,000 clones, under 85% recorded once. The sample was PBMCs or T cells enriched from blood (not recorded which). Receptors were obtained from a man between 60 and 75 years old who had recovered from COVID-19. The CDR3 runs from the conserved cysteine through the conserved F or W. A D gene is named only where the DNA matches it firmly.

TRBJ1-5	TRBV15	-	TGTGCCACCAGCAGCACAGGTAACAATCAGCCCCAGCATTTT	CATSSTGNNQPQHF
TRBJ1-2	TRBV10-3	TRBD1	TGTGCCATCAGCCGGGACAGGGAGAGCTATGGCTACACCTTC	CAISRDRESYGYTF
TRBJ2-7	TRBV6-2/TRBV6-3	-	TGTGCCAGCAGTCAACCGGACAGCTCGGCCTCCTACGAGCAGTACTTC	CASSQPDSSASYEQYF
TRBJ1-1	TRBV6-5	-	TGTGCCAGCAGTTCCACAGGGAACACTGAAGCTTTCTTT	CASSSTGNTEAFF
TRBJ1-2	TRBV2	-	TGTGCCAGCAGTTGGGACTCGACGGAAGGCTACACCTTC	CASSWDSTEGYTF
TRBJ1-2	TRBV3-1/TRBV3-2	-	TGTGCCAGCAGCCAAGGGTCAGGTTGGGGGGATGGCTACACCTTC	CASSQGSGWGDGYTF
TRBJ1-1	TRBV3-1/TRBV3-2	-	TGTGCCAGCAGCCAAGTAGCGAACACTGAAGCTTTCTTT	CASSQVANTEAFF
TRBJ2-1	TRBV5-1	-	TGCGCCAGCAGCTTAGAGCTCGGACACCGGTCCGGGAATGAGCAGTTCTTC	CASSLELGHRSGNEQFF
TRBJ2-5	TRBV3-1/TRBV3-2	TRBD2	TGTGCCAGCAGCCAAGATTTTCCTAGCGGGGATGAGACCCAGTACTTC	CASSQDFPSGDETQYF
TRBJ2-1	TRBV7-2	-	TGTGCCAGCAGCTTAGGGCACTACAATGAGCAGTTCTTC	CASSLGHYNEQFF
TRBJ2-3	TRBV18	TRBD2	TGTGCCAGCTCACCTACGCTAGCGGGGGGAGGCACAGATACGCAGTATTTT	CASSPTLAGGGTDTQYF
TRBJ1-5	TRBV2	-	TGTGCTAGCCGCAGGGCTAGCAATCAGCCCCAGCATTTT	CASRRASNQPQHF
TRBJ2-1	TRBV5-6	-	TGTGCCAGCAACAGGGTGAGTTTAACCTACAATGAGCAGTTCTTC	CASNRVSLTYNEQFF
TRBJ2-6	TRBV3-1/TRBV3-2	-	TGTGCCAGCACCCAGAGCTCTGGGGCCAACGTCCTGACTTTC	CASTQSSGANVLTF
TRBJ1-3	TRBV5-1	TRBD1	TGCGCCAGCAGTGCGGGACAGGGAAACACCATATATTTT	CASSAGQGNTIYF
TRBJ2-2	TRBV5-1	-	TGCGCCAGCAGCACGGAACAGGGTTTGACGAGCGGGGAGCTGTTTTTT	CASSTEQGLTSGELFF
TRBJ2-1	TRBV5-1	TRBD1	TGCGCCAGCAGGGGACAGGGGGCGGACAATGAGCAGTTCTTC	CASRGQGADNEQFF
TRBJ1-5	TRBV2	TRBD1	TGTGCCAGCAGTGAAGTAGGGACAGGGTTCAATCAGCCCCAGCATTTT	CASSEVGTGFNQPQHF